The rows below give T cell receptor beta chains drawn from one sample of a study of control samples from healthy donors and cancer patients. Only in-frame clones appear in the TCRdb table, and some are missing; sequencing was by immunoSEQ multiplex PCR. This sample's clone table lists some 180,000 clones. Sequencing was carried out using blood. All receptors derive from a woman in her twenties or thirties in good health. Each CDR3 is given with its conserved first and last residue. A D gene is named only where the DNA matches it firmly.

j_call d_call v_call cdr3_nt cdr3_aa
TRBJ2-7 TRBD1 TRBV5-1 TGCGCCAGCAGCTTGGGGCCGGCCGGGACAGATTCCTACGAGCAGTACTTC CASSLGPAGTDSYEQYF
TRBJ1-4 TRBD1 TRBV18 TGTGCCAGCTCACCGGGACAGGGAACTAATGAAAAACTGTTTTTT CASSPGQGTNEKLFF
TRBJ2-3 NA TRBV4-2 TGTGCCAGCAGCCAGGGGGGTAGCGGAAGCACAGATACGCAGTATTTT CASSQGGSGSTDTQYF
TRBJ1-5 NA TRBV27 TGTGCCAGCAGTTCACTGGCCTCGTTTGATATGCCCCAGCATTTT CASSSLASFDMPQHF
TRBJ1-1 NA TRBV5-1 TGCGCCAGCAGCTTGGACAGGGATGGCAGCTGGAACACTGAAGCTTTCTTT CASSLDRDGSWNTEAFF
TRBJ1-3 NA TRBV18 TGTGCCAGCTCACCACAGGGCCTTGGAGGAAACACCATATATTTT CASSPQGLGGNTIYF
TRBJ1-1 NA TRBV10-2 TGCGCCAGCAGTGAGACGCGGAGGTGGGGCACTGAAGCTTTCTTT CASSETRRWGTEAFF
TRBJ1-5 NA TRBV2 TGTGCCAGCAGTGAATACTGGAATCGGGCAGGGAATCAGCCCCAGCATTTT CASSEYWNRAGNQPQHF
TRBJ2-1 NA TRBV5-5 TGTGCCAGCAGCCGGAATTGGGGGGAGAAGGTGGATGAGCAGTTCTTC CASSRNWGEKVDEQFF
TRBJ1-1 NA TRBV11-2 TGTGCCAGCAGCTCCCGGACTTACGAGAACACTGAAGCTTTCTTT CASSSRTYENTEAFF
TRBJ1-2 NA TRBV3-1/TRBV3-2 TGTGCCAGCAGCCAAGATACCGGCAGGGGTGGCGGCTACACCTTC CASSQDTGRGGGYTF
TRBJ1-5 NA TRBV4-1 TGCGCCAGCAGCCACAGGCAGAGCAATCAGCCCCAGCATTTT CASSHRQSNQPQHF
TRBJ2-6 NA TRBV5-1 TGCGCCAGCAGCACATCTGGGGCCAACGTCCTGACTTTC CASSTSGANVLTF
TRBJ2-5 NA TRBV7-9 TGTGCCAGCAGCTTAGGTTACAGACCCGAAGAGACCCAGTACTTC CASSLGYRPEETQYF
TRBJ1-1 TRBD1 TRBV28 TGTGCCAGCAGCAGTCCCGGGACAGGGACTGAAGCTTTCTTT CASSSPGTGTEAFF
TRBJ1-5 NA TRBV28 TGTGCCAGCAGTCTCAGACGCGGTTCCAATCAGCCCCAGCATTTT CASSLRRGSNQPQHF
TRBJ2-5 NA TRBV7-9 TGTGCCAGCAGCTCACTAAAGGGGGAGGGACAAGAGACCCAGTACTTC CASSSLKGEGQETQYF
TRBJ2-3 TRBD2 TRBV24-1 TGTGCCACCAGTGATTTTGCTAGCGGAAACACAGATACGCAGTATTTT CATSDFASGNTDTQYF
TRBJ2-1 TRBD2 TRBV7-6 TGTGCCAGCAGCTTAAGGGCGGGGGCCTACAATGAGCAGTTCTTC CASSLRAGAYNEQFF
TRBJ1-5 NA TRBV19 TGTGCCAGTAGTATCACAGGAGCTTATAGCAATCAGCCCCAGCATTTT CASSITGAYSNQPQHF
TRBJ2-5 NA TRBV5-1 TGCGCCAGCAGCTTGTACCTAGCACAAGAGACCCAGTACTTC CASSLYLAQETQYF
TRBJ1-1 NA TRBV7-9 TGTGCCAGCAGCTCCCACATGTACACTGAAGCTTTCTTT CASSSHMYTEAFF
TRBJ2-2 TRBD1 TRBV12-3/TRBV12-4 TGTGCCAGCAACGACAGGGAAGCCGGGGAGCTGTTTTTT CASNDREAGELFF
TRBJ1-1 NA TRBV5-1 TGCGCCAGCAGCTTGGAGGCAGCTGACTACACTGAAGCTTTCTTT CASSLEAADYTEAFF
TRBJ1-6 NA TRBV29-1 TGCAGCGTGAGCACGGGGGAAGCCCTCCACTTT CSVSTGEALHF
TRBJ1-6 NA TRBV28 TGTGCCAGCGTGCCGGGACCGAGCTCCTATAATTCACCCCTCCACTTT CASVPGPSSYNSPLHF
TRBJ2-1 TRBD1 TRBV27 TGTGCCAGCACCTTGAGCAGGGGGAGTTACAATGAGCAGTTCTTC CASTLSRGSYNEQFF